The rows below give T cell receptor beta chains drawn from one sample of a study of control samples from healthy donors and cancer patients. This table comes from immunoSEQ multiplex PCR, and its TCRdb copy is limited to in-frame clones, with some not included. The profile shows around 55,000 clones, approximately 86% of them singletons. Material for sequencing was blood. These receptors originate from a man in his fifties in good health. The CDR3 runs from the conserved cysteine through the conserved F or W. D genes are given only for firm matches. The size of a clone is reported for some rows only, either as once, few or many, or as a class for expanded clones.

len: 17
d_gene: TRBD2
j_gene: TRBJ2-1
v_gene: TRBV5-6
abundance: .
CDR3nt: TGTGCCAGCAGCTCCGGACTAGCGGGAGGCACTTACAATGAGCAGTTCTTC
CDR3aa: CASSSGLAGGTYNEQFF

len: 15
d_gene: TRBD2
j_gene: TRBJ2-7
v_gene: TRBV7-9
abundance: .
CDR3nt: TGTGCCAGCAGCTTCCCTGGACTAGCGGGAAACGAGCAGTACTTC
CDR3aa: CASSFPGLAGNEQYF

len: 23
d_gene: TRBD2
j_gene: TRBJ2-1
v_gene: TRBV3-1/TRBV3-2
abundance: few
CDR3nt: TGTGCCAGCAGCCCCCCCACGGGACCGGAGACTAGCGGGAGAATTCGGCGCTACAATGAGCAGTTCTTC
CDR3aa: CASSPPTGPETSGRIRRYNEQFF

len: 13
d_gene: .
j_gene: TRBJ1-3
v_gene: TRBV29-1
abundance: .
CDR3nt: TGCAGCGTTGTGGCGACAGCTGGAAACACCATATATTTT
CDR3aa: CSVVATAGNTIYF

len: 17
d_gene: TRBD2
j_gene: TRBJ2-1
v_gene: TRBV3-1/TRBV3-2
abundance: .
CDR3nt: TGTGCCACCACCGGGACTAGCGGGCAGAGCTCCTACAATGAGCAGTTCTTC
CDR3aa: CATTGTSGQSSYNEQFF

len: 13
d_gene: .
j_gene: TRBJ1-2
v_gene: TRBV7-2
abundance: .
CDR3nt: TGTGCCAGCAGCCCTGGACTCGACTATGGCTACACCTTC
CDR3aa: CASSPGLDYGYTF

len: 14
d_gene: TRBD2
j_gene: TRBJ2-7
v_gene: TRBV7-2
abundance: .
CDR3nt: TGTGCCAGCAGCAATAGCGGGAGGGCCTCCGAGCAGTACTTC
CDR3aa: CASSNSGRASEQYF

len: 13
d_gene: .
j_gene: TRBJ1-2
v_gene: TRBV12-3/TRBV12-4
abundance: .
CDR3nt: TGTGCCAGCAGTATTATACCCAACTATGGCTACACCTTC
CDR3aa: CASSIIPNYGYTF

len: 12
d_gene: TRBD2
j_gene: TRBJ2-1
v_gene: TRBV24-1
abundance: .
CDR3nt: TGTGCCACCAGTGAAGGCGGGAGGTCGGAGTTCTTC
CDR3aa: CATSEGGRSEFF

len: 14
d_gene: TRBD1
j_gene: TRBJ1-1
v_gene: TRBV28
abundance: .
CDR3nt: TGTGCCAGCAACCCAGGGGGGCCGAGTACTGAAGCTTTCTTT
CDR3aa: CASNPGGPSTEAFF

len: 15
d_gene: .
j_gene: TRBJ2-3
v_gene: TRBV14
abundance: .
CDR3nt: TGTGCCAGCAGCCCCCAGCGGAGTAGCACAGATACGCAGTATTTT
CDR3aa: CASSPQRSSTDTQYF

len: 14
d_gene: TRBD2
j_gene: TRBJ2-1
v_gene: TRBV28
abundance: .
CDR3nt: TGTGCCAGCACAGAAGGACTAGTTATCCCTGAGCAGTTCTTC
CDR3aa: CASTEGLVIPEQFF

len: 18
d_gene: TRBD1
j_gene: TRBJ2-5
v_gene: TRBV4-2
abundance: .
CDR3nt: TGTGCCAGCAGCCAAGGGGTCGTGTTCGGACAGGTACAAGAGACCCAGTACTTC
CDR3aa: CASSQGVVFGQVQETQYF

len: 15
d_gene: .
j_gene: TRBJ2-2
v_gene: TRBV19
abundance: once
CDR3nt: TGTGCCAGTAGTATGGTTGGGGGCAACACCGGGGAGCTGTTTTTT
CDR3aa: CASSMVGGNTGELFF

len: 15
d_gene: TRBD1
j_gene: TRBJ1-3
v_gene: TRBV5-1
abundance: once
CDR3nt: TGCGCCAGCAGCTTGGACATAGGGGGCGGAAACACCATATATTTT
CDR3aa: CASSLDIGGGNTIYF

len: 13
d_gene: TRBD1
j_gene: TRBJ1-2
v_gene: TRBV12-3/TRBV12-4
abundance: .
CDR3nt: TGTGCCAGCAGTCCACAGGGGGCAGGAGGCTACACCTTC
CDR3aa: CASSPQGAGGYTF

len: 15
d_gene: TRBD1
j_gene: TRBJ2-1
v_gene: TRBV19
abundance: .
CDR3nt: TGTGCCAGTAAATCGGACAGGGGGGGTTACAATGAGCAGTTCTTC
CDR3aa: CASKSDRGGYNEQFF

len: 15
d_gene: TRBD1
j_gene: TRBJ1-4
v_gene: TRBV4-1
abundance: .
CDR3nt: TGCGCCAGCAGCCAAGAGGGGACAGTCAATGAAAAACTGTTTTTT
CDR3aa: CASSQEGTVNEKLFF

len: 13
d_gene: TRBD1
j_gene: TRBJ1-5
v_gene: TRBV27
abundance: .
CDR3nt: TGTGCCAGCAGGAGGACAGGGGGGCAGCCCCAGCATTTT
CDR3aa: CASRRTGGQPQHF

len: 14
d_gene: .
j_gene: TRBJ1-4
v_gene: TRBV28
abundance: .
CDR3nt: TGTGCCAGCAGTTCGGATGCAACTAATGAAAAACTGTTTTTT
CDR3aa: CASSSDATNEKLFF

len: 15
d_gene: .
j_gene: TRBJ2-3
v_gene: TRBV27
abundance: few
CDR3nt: TGTGCCAGCAGTTTGCGGCCAGGGGATACAGATACGCAGTATTTT
CDR3aa: CASSLRPGDTDTQYF

len: 15
d_gene: TRBD1
j_gene: TRBJ2-7
v_gene: TRBV19
abundance: once
CDR3nt: TGTGCCAGTATGGAAAGGACAGGGCAGTCCTACGAGCAGTACTTC
CDR3aa: CASMERTGQSYEQYF

len: 15
d_gene: .
j_gene: TRBJ1-4
v_gene: TRBV9
abundance: .
CDR3nt: TGTGCCAGCAGCGCAGAGGGGAACACTAATGAAAAACTGTTTTTT
CDR3aa: CASSAEGNTNEKLFF

len: 15
d_gene: .
j_gene: TRBJ1-1
v_gene: TRBV18
abundance: .
CDR3nt: TGTGCCAGCTCACCGAGACACACCACTAACACTGAAGCTTTCTTT
CDR3aa: CASSPRHTTNTEAFF

len: 15
d_gene: TRBD1
j_gene: TRBJ2-3
v_gene: TRBV5-1
abundance: few
CDR3nt: TGCGCCAGCAGCTCCCGGACAGGGGGCTTGGATACGCAGTATTTT
CDR3aa: CASSSRTGGLDTQYF

len: 14
d_gene: .
j_gene: TRBJ2-2
v_gene: TRBV21-1
abundance: .
CDR3nt: TGTGCCAGCAGCAGGGGGGTGGGAACCGGGGAGCTGTTTTTT
CDR3aa: CASSRGVGTGELFF